The present T cell receptor beta chain was sequenced within a study of control samples from healthy donors and cancer patients. CDR1 and CDR2 from the germline V gene are SGHTA and FQGNSA. CDR3 length: 15 residues. Trimming cost V 2 bases and J 8 bases; bases outside gene matches: 9. Generated by immunoSEQ multiplex PCR, the TCRdb table keeps only in-frame clones and is missing some. The sample holds 65,000 to 85,000 clones, around 87% seen once. The origin of this receptor is a woman between 45 and 65 years old with head and neck cancer. This chain connects TRBV7-2 to TRBJ2-3; 8 bases are shared with TRBD2. The sample taken for sequencing was PBMCs. CDR3 nucleotide sequence: TGTGCCAGCAGCTTACTCGGGGGGGGCCTAGGTACGCAGTATTTT. Translated, it gives CASSLLGGGLGTQYF.